This T cell receptor beta chain was recorded in a study of tumor and adjacent non-tumor tissue in lung cancer. About the study: Each sample yielded approximately 4 million productive TCRbeta reads on average.

Germline values: CDR1 MNHEY, CDR2 SVGEGT. The CDR3 is 14 amino acids. The library came from three nested PCR rounds adapted from ARM-PCR protocols. TCRdb re-called the multiplex PCR reads through MiXCR, storing one row per CDR3 protein. The sample has tens of thousands of distinct CDR3 sequences, approximately 82% seen once. RNA was extracted from bulk tissue without any cell sorting. This non-tumor lung sample came from over 3 cm beyond the tumor edge. Chemotherapy-naive patients with new lung cancer underwent thoracic surgery in China, August–November 2014. Sequencing was carried out using distant non-tumor lung tissue. The chain employs TRBV6-2 or TRBV6-3 and TRBJ2-7, with a possible D match to TRBD2 (6 bases). The receptor was isolated from a man in his 70s with non-small cell lung cancer. CDR3 sequence: CLSSCGVSSYEQYF. The CDR3 DNA sequence: TGTCTCAGCAGTTGCGGGGTTAGCTCCTACGAGCAGTACTTC.